These T cell receptor beta chains were read from a single sample in a study of shared clonotypes between healthy human individuals. Some clones are missing from TCRdb's copy, which holds only in-frame ones; the method was immunoSEQ multiplex PCR. This repertoire shows fewer than 650,000 clones, roughly four fifths found once; its top ten account for 10% to 15%. Sequenced material: PBMCs. The receptors come from a woman aged 40 to 55 in good health. Some clones in this sample may be carry-over from other donors' samples. Both conserved end residues are part of each CDR3. D genes are given only for firm matches. Rows give clone size only sometimes, using once, few, many, or a class for an expanded clone.

v_gene: TRBV30
j_gene: TRBJ2-3
abundance: .
d_gene: .
CDR3aa: CAWRSGTDTQYF
CDR3nt: TGTGCCTGGAGGAGTGGGACAGATACGCAGTATTTT

v_gene: TRBV2
j_gene: TRBJ2-1
abundance: .
d_gene: TRBD2
CDR3aa: CARGTSGRLRGEQFF
CDR3nt: TGTGCCAGAGGGACTAGCGGGAGGTTGAGGGGGGAGCAGTTCTTC

v_gene: TRBV7-9
j_gene: TRBJ2-7
abundance: .
d_gene: .
CDR3aa: CASSLGGGEQYF
CDR3nt: TGTGCCAGCAGCTTAGGGGGTGGGGAGCAGTACTTC

v_gene: TRBV18
j_gene: TRBJ2-7
abundance: .
d_gene: TRBD1
CDR3aa: CASSPGQVEQYF
CDR3nt: TGTGCCAGCTCTCCCGGACAGGTCGAGCAGTACTTC

v_gene: TRBV9
j_gene: TRBJ2-7
abundance: .
d_gene: .
CDR3aa: CASSVGFLGAYEQYF
CDR3nt: TGTGCCAGCAGCGTAGGCTTCCTGGGGGCCTACGAGCAGTACTTC

v_gene: TRBV5-1
j_gene: TRBJ1-2
abundance: .
d_gene: TRBD1
CDR3aa: CASSKTGSDYGYTF
CDR3nt: TGCGCCAGCAGCAAGACAGGGTCCGACTATGGCTACACCTTC

v_gene: TRBV25-1
j_gene: TRBJ1-1
abundance: .
d_gene: .
CDR3aa: CASSEWGRGGTEAFF
CDR3nt: TGTGCCAGCAGTGAATGGGGCCGAGGTGGGACTGAAGCTTTCTTT

v_gene: TRBV7-2
j_gene: TRBJ2-7
abundance: .
d_gene: .
CDR3aa: CASSLVLEQYF
CDR3nt: TGTGCCAGCAGCTTAGTTCTCGAGCAGTACTTC

v_gene: TRBV29-1
j_gene: TRBJ2-2
abundance: .
d_gene: .
CDR3aa: CSVGVGYTGELFF
CDR3nt: TGCAGCGTTGGTGTGGGGTACACCGGGGAGCTGTTTTTT

v_gene: TRBV11-2
j_gene: TRBJ2-7
abundance: .
d_gene: .
CDR3aa: CASSLGVGGVSYEQYF
CDR3nt: TGTGCCAGCAGCTTAGGGGTAGGGGGGGTCTCCTACGAGCAGTACTTC

v_gene: TRBV18
j_gene: TRBJ2-7
abundance: .
d_gene: TRBD1
CDR3aa: CASSGQGTYEQYF
CDR3nt: TGTGCCAGTTCAGGACAGGGAACCTACGAGCAGTACTTC

v_gene: TRBV6-5
j_gene: TRBJ2-3
abundance: .
d_gene: TRBD2
CDR3aa: CASGRRESADTQYF
CDR3nt: TGTGCCAGCGGGCGGCGGGAGAGTGCAGATACGCAGTATTTT

v_gene: TRBV9
j_gene: TRBJ2-1
abundance: .
d_gene: .
CDR3aa: CASSVRYNEQFF
CDR3nt: TGTGCCAGCAGCGTACGGTACAATGAGCAGTTCTTC

v_gene: TRBV2
j_gene: TRBJ1-2
abundance: .
d_gene: .
CDR3aa: CASSVNSMNYGYTF
CDR3nt: TGTGCCAGCAGTGTAAACAGTATGAACTATGGCTACACCTTC

v_gene: TRBV2
j_gene: TRBJ2-3
abundance: .
d_gene: TRBD1
CDR3aa: CASSPQGQVGTDTQYF
CDR3nt: TGTGCCAGCAGTCCCCAAGGACAGGTCGGCACAGATACGCAGTATTTT

v_gene: TRBV4-2
j_gene: TRBJ2-2
abundance: .
d_gene: TRBD1
CDR3aa: CASSPRTGYTGELFF
CDR3nt: TGTGCCAGCAGCCCCCGGACAGGGTACACCGGGGAGCTGTTTTTT

v_gene: TRBV6-6
j_gene: TRBJ1-1
abundance: .
d_gene: TRBD1
CDR3aa: CASSYQGGEGAFF
CDR3nt: TGTGCCAGCAGTTACCAGGGGGGGGAAGGAGCTTTCTTT

v_gene: TRBV11-2
j_gene: TRBJ2-1
abundance: .
d_gene: TRBD2
CDR3aa: CASSLAPLAGAYNEQFF
CDR3nt: TGTGCCAGCAGCTTAGCCCCGCTAGCGGGGGCCTACAATGAGCAGTTCTTC

v_gene: TRBV7-8
j_gene: TRBJ2-7
abundance: .
d_gene: .
CDR3aa: CASSLGNSIGYEQYF
CDR3nt: TGTGCCAGCAGCTTAGGGAACTCAATAGGATACGAGCAGTACTTC

v_gene: TRBV28
j_gene: TRBJ2-5
abundance: .
d_gene: TRBD1
CDR3aa: CASSLVTGTGGLETQYF
CDR3nt: TGTGCCAGCAGTTTAGTGACGGGGACAGGGGGATTAGAGACCCAGTACTTC

v_gene: TRBV19
j_gene: TRBJ2-2
abundance: .
d_gene: TRBD1
CDR3aa: CGSSIQGQIGELFF
CDR3nt: TGTGGCTCCAGTATTCAGGGACAGATTGGGGAGCTGTTTTTT

v_gene: TRBV28
j_gene: TRBJ1-5
abundance: .
d_gene: .
CDR3aa: CASSFWGTNQPQHF
CDR3nt: TGTGCCAGCAGTTTTTGGGGGACCAATCAGCCCCAGCATTTT

v_gene: TRBV5-1
j_gene: TRBJ2-5
abundance: .
d_gene: .
CDR3aa: CASSQAVPETQYF
CDR3nt: TGCGCCAGCAGCCAAGCTGTCCCGGAGACCCAGTACTTC

v_gene: TRBV30
j_gene: TRBJ1-1
abundance: .
d_gene: TRBD1
CDR3aa: CAWSLGQGSGTEAFF
CDR3nt: TGTGCCTGGAGTCTGGGACAGGGCTCAGGCACTGAAGCTTTCTTT

v_gene: TRBV28
j_gene: TRBJ2-2
abundance: .
d_gene: TRBD1
CDR3aa: CASSSHPGQDSGELFF
CDR3nt: TGTGCCAGCAGTTCCCACCCGGGACAGGACTCCGGGGAGCTGTTTTTT

v_gene: TRBV4-3
j_gene: TRBJ2-7
abundance: .
d_gene: .
CDR3aa: CASSPSGPPERNEQYF
CDR3nt: TGCGCCAGCAGCCCCTCCGGACCCCCGGAGAGAAACGAGCAGTACTTC

v_gene: TRBV2
j_gene: TRBJ1-4
abundance: .
d_gene: .
CDR3aa: CASSESQGRANEKLFF
CDR3nt: TGTGCCAGCAGTGAATCGCAGGGGAGGGCTAATGAAAAACTGTTTTTT

v_gene: TRBV10-3
j_gene: TRBJ2-7
abundance: .
d_gene: TRBD2
CDR3aa: CAISDLGLAGGKYEQYF
CDR3nt: TGTGCCATCAGTGACTTGGGACTAGCGGGAGGAAAGTACGAGCAGTACTTC

v_gene: TRBV29-1
j_gene: TRBJ2-1
abundance: .
d_gene: TRBD2
CDR3aa: CTTGGVYNEQFF
CDR3nt: TGCACGACCGGGGGGGTCTACAATGAGCAGTTCTTC

v_gene: TRBV4-1
j_gene: TRBJ2-7
abundance: few
d_gene: TRBD1
CDR3aa: CASSQGGDSSYEQYF
CDR3nt: TGCGCCAGCAGCCAAGGTGGGGACAGCTCCTACGAGCAGTACTTC

v_gene: TRBV9
j_gene: TRBJ2-3
abundance: .
d_gene: TRBD2
CDR3aa: CASSVAPSGTDTQYF
CDR3nt: TGTGCCAGCAGCGTAGCGCCTAGCGGGACAGATACGCAGTATTTT

v_gene: TRBV7-8
j_gene: TRBJ1-5
abundance: .
d_gene: TRBD1
CDR3aa: CASSARTGPLHF
CDR3nt: TGTGCCAGCAGCGCCCGGACAGGGCCCCTGCATTTT

v_gene: TRBV5-1
j_gene: TRBJ2-7
abundance: .
d_gene: .
CDR3aa: CASSLEGAYSYEQYF
CDR3nt: TGCGCCAGCAGCTTGGAAGGGGCCTACTCCTACGAGCAGTACTTC

v_gene: TRBV2
j_gene: TRBJ1-2
abundance: few
d_gene: .
CDR3aa: CASSEGYGYTF
CDR3nt: TGTGCCAGCAGTGAGGGGTATGGCTACACCTTC

v_gene: TRBV19
j_gene: TRBJ2-3
abundance: .
d_gene: TRBD2
CDR3aa: CASSRGAGVGTDTQYF
CDR3nt: TGTGCCAGTAGTCGGGGAGCGGGAGTAGGCACAGATACGCAGTATTTT

v_gene: TRBV7-9
j_gene: TRBJ2-3
abundance: .
d_gene: .
CDR3aa: CASSHNRAGDTQYF
CDR3nt: TGTGCCAGCAGCCATAACAGGGCTGGGGATACGCAGTATTTT